This T cell receptor beta chain was obtained from a study of T-cell reconstitution after alpha-beta-depleted transplantation in children. Overall study findings and caveats: Some patients showed high day-60 TCRbeta diversity, which derived from surviving recipient T cells and thymic progenitors.

This clonotype appeared a few times. The target antigen is unknown. For TCRbeta, the library was prepared with unique molecular identifiers. One entry per CDR3 protein results from TCRdb running MiXCR on the PCR reads. Here the sample spans 200,000 to 300,000 distinct CDR3 sequences, 24% being singletons. This sample comprised PBMCs, mostly from graft donor cells, obtained 360 days after TCRalphabeta/CD19-depleted stem cell transplant. This clonotype originated in a female patient between 2 and 15 years old who had a stem cell transplant for congenital amegakaryocytic thrombocytopenia, so the T cells may come from the graft donor.

CDR3: CAWSVGPYTGELFF. The CDR3 nucleotides are TGTGCCTGGAGTGTTGGCCCCTACACCGGGGAGCTGTTTTTT. The V and J genes are TRBV30 and TRBJ2-2; no definite D call. The germline V and J ends were trimmed by 0 bases and 3 bases, with 8 bases remaining between them. The CDR3 is 14 amino acids. The germline CDR1 and CDR2 sequences are GTSNPN and SVGIG (reference sequence).